This is a list of T cell receptor beta chains from one sample in a study of shared clonotypes between healthy human individuals. TCRdb keeps only in-frame clones here, not all; method: immunoSEQ multiplex PCR. The sample holds around 2,100,000 clones; around 96% are singletons and the top ten take roughly 1%. The sample comprised naive CD8+ T cells sorted from blood. Receptor source: a man aged 18 to 30 in good health. Each CDR3 is given with its conserved first and last residue. Each record gives: V gene, J gene, CDR3 length, D gene, clone size, CDR3 protein, CDR3 DNA. A D gene is named only where the DNA matches it firmly. Expanded clones are given a class, and other clones once, few, many or no size at all.

V gene: TRBV27
J gene: TRBJ2-5
CDR3 length: 14
D gene: NA
clone size: NA
CDR3 protein: CASSLSAGQETQYF
CDR3 DNA: TGTGCCAGCAGTTTGTCGGCAGGCCAAGAGACCCAGTACTTC

V gene: TRBV7-2
J gene: TRBJ2-7
CDR3 length: 14
D gene: NA
clone size: few
CDR3 protein: CASSLPNRDYEQYF
CDR3 DNA: TGTGCCAGCAGCTTACCAAACAGGGACTACGAGCAGTACTTC

V gene: TRBV7-8
J gene: TRBJ2-3
CDR3 length: 17
D gene: TRBD2
clone size: NA
CDR3 protein: CASSFPRAGGGTDTQYF
CDR3 DNA: TGTGCCAGCAGCTTCCCCAGAGCGGGGGGCGGCACAGATACGCAGTATTTT

V gene: TRBV28
J gene: TRBJ1-4
CDR3 length: 15
D gene: NA
clone size: NA
CDR3 protein: CASSLGEGANEKLFF
CDR3 DNA: TGTGCCAGCAGTTTAGGGGAGGGGGCTAATGAAAAACTGTTTTTT

V gene: TRBV11-2
J gene: TRBJ2-7
CDR3 length: 12
D gene: NA
clone size: NA
CDR3 protein: CASSTASYEQYF
CDR3 DNA: TGTGCCAGCAGTACAGCGTCCTACGAGCAGTACTTC

V gene: TRBV7-2
J gene: TRBJ2-3
CDR3 length: 12
D gene: NA
clone size: NA
CDR3 protein: CASTATPDTQYF
CDR3 DNA: TGTGCCAGCACCGCCACCCCAGATACGCAGTATTTT

V gene: TRBV7-4
J gene: TRBJ1-4
CDR3 length: 20
D gene: TRBD1
clone size: NA
CDR3 protein: CASSLDGRDRFSPTNEKLFF
CDR3 DNA: TGTGCCAGCAGCTTAGATGGCCGGGACAGGTTTTCCCCAACTAATGAAAAACTGTTTTTT

V gene: TRBV11-2
J gene: TRBJ2-7
CDR3 length: 14
D gene: NA
clone size: NA
CDR3 protein: CASSLTGSSYEQYF
CDR3 DNA: TGTGCCAGCAGCTTGACCGGTAGCTCCTACGAGCAGTACTTC

V gene: TRBV28
J gene: TRBJ2-2
CDR3 length: 16
D gene: NA
clone size: NA
CDR3 protein: CASSFSDRGVAGELFF
CDR3 DNA: TGTGCCAGCAGTTTCTCAGATCGTGGGGTGGCCGGGGAGCTGTTTTTT

V gene: TRBV10-1
J gene: TRBJ2-3
CDR3 length: 16
D gene: NA
clone size: NA
CDR3 protein: CASSEMAGPSTDTQYF
CDR3 DNA: TGCGCCAGCAGTGAAATGGCAGGCCCTAGCACAGATACGCAGTATTTT

V gene: TRBV13
J gene: TRBJ2-2
CDR3 length: 13
D gene: NA
clone size: NA
CDR3 protein: CASSLNGDRELFF
CDR3 DNA: TGTGCCAGCAGCTTGAATGGGGACCGGGAGCTGTTTTTT

V gene: TRBV28
J gene: TRBJ2-7
CDR3 length: 15
D gene: NA
clone size: NA
CDR3 protein: CASSDRSTSPYEQYF
CDR3 DNA: TGTGCCAGCAGTGACAGAAGTACTTCTCCCTACGAGCAGTACTTC

V gene: TRBV19
J gene: TRBJ1-2
CDR3 length: 13
D gene: NA
clone size: NA
CDR3 protein: CASSPMDSYGYTF
CDR3 DNA: TGTGCCAGTAGTCCGATGGACAGCTATGGCTACACCTTC

V gene: TRBV5-4
J gene: TRBJ1-1
CDR3 length: 16
D gene: TRBD1
clone size: NA
CDR3 protein: CASSFGQGGMNTEAFF
CDR3 DNA: TGTGCCAGCAGCTTTGGACAGGGCGGCATGAACACTGAAGCTTTCTTT

V gene: TRBV13
J gene: TRBJ2-1
CDR3 length: 14
D gene: NA
clone size: NA
CDR3 protein: CASSPEGDDNEQFF
CDR3 DNA: TGTGCCAGCAGCCCCGAAGGGGATGACAATGAGCAGTTCTTC

V gene: TRBV15
J gene: TRBJ2-1
CDR3 length: 13
D gene: NA
clone size: NA
CDR3 protein: CATSASLYNEQFF
CDR3 DNA: TGTGCCACCAGCGCTTCACTCTACAATGAGCAGTTCTTC

V gene: TRBV11-2
J gene: TRBJ2-5
CDR3 length: 12
D gene: NA
clone size: once
CDR3 protein: CASSLDTETQYF
CDR3 DNA: TGTGCCAGCAGCTTAGATACGGAGACCCAGTACTTC

V gene: TRBV9
J gene: TRBJ2-1
CDR3 length: 16
D gene: TRBD2
clone size: NA
CDR3 protein: CASSVRTSGKNNEQFF
CDR3 DNA: TGTGCCAGCAGCGTTAGGACTAGCGGGAAAAACAATGAGCAGTTCTTC

V gene: TRBV6-5
J gene: TRBJ2-7
CDR3 length: 14
D gene: TRBD2
clone size: NA
CDR3 protein: CASSPPGTTNEQYF
CDR3 DNA: TGTGCCAGCAGTCCACCCGGGACTACCAACGAGCAGTACTTC

V gene: TRBV7-2
J gene: TRBJ1-2
CDR3 length: 14
D gene: TRBD1
clone size: NA
CDR3 protein: CASSPRDSSYGYTF
CDR3 DNA: TGTGCCAGCAGTCCACGGGACAGTAGCTATGGCTACACCTTC

V gene: TRBV6-6
J gene: TRBJ2-3
CDR3 length: 15
D gene: TRBD2
clone size: NA
CDR3 protein: CASSMVAGSTDTQYF
CDR3 DNA: TGTGCCAGCAGTATGGTAGCGGGGAGCACAGATACGCAGTATTTT

V gene: TRBV5-1
J gene: TRBJ2-1
CDR3 length: 11
D gene: NA
clone size: NA
CDR3 protein: CASSFGNEQFF
CDR3 DNA: TGCGCCAGCAGCTTCGGCAATGAGCAGTTCTTC